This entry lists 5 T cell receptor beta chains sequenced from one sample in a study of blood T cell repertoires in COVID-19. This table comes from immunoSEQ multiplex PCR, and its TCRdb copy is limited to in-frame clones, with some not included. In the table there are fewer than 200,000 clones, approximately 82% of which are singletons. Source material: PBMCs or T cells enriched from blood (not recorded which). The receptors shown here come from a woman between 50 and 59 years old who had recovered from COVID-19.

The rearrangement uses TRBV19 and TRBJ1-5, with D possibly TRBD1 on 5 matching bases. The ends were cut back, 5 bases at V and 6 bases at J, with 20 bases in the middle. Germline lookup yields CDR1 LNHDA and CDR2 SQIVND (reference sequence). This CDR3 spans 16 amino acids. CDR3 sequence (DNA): TGTGCCAGTAGTCCAAGGGACTGGGGGGACCGTCAGCCCCAGCATTTT. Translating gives CASSPRDWGDRQPQHF.

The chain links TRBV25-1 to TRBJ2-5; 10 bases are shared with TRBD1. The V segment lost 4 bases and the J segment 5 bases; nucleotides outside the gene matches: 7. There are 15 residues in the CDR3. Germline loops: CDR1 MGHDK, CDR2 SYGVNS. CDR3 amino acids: CASSVTGGLRETQYF. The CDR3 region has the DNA TGTGCCAGCAGTGTGACAGGGGGCCTTCGGGAGACCCAGTACTTC.

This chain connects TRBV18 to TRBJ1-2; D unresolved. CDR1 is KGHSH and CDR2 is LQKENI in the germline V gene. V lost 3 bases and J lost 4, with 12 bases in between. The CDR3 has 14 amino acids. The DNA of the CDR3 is TGTGCCAGCTCACCGGAGGGTCTTCTCTATGGCTACACCTTC. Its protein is CASSPEGLLYGYTF.

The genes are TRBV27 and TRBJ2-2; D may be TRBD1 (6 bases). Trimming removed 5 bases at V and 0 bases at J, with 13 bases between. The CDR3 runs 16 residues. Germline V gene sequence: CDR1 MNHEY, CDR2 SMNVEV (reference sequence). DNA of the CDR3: TGTGCCAGCAGTCAAAGGGGGACCACGAACACCGGGGAGCTGTTTTTT. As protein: CASSQRGTTNTGELFF.

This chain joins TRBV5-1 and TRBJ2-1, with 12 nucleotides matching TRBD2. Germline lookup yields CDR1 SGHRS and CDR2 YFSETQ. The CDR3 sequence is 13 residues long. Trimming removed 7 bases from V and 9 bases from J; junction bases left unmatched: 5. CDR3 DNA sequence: TGCGCCAGCCGACTAGCGGGAGTGAGTGAGCAGTTCTTC. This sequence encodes CASRLAGVSEQFF.